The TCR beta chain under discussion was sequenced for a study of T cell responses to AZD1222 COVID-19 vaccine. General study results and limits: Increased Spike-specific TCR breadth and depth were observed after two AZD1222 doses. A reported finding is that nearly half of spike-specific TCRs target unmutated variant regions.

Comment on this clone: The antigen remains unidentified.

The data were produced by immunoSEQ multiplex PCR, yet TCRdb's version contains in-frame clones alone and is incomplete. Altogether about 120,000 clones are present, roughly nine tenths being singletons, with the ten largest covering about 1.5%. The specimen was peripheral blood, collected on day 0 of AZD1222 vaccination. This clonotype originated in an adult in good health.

CDR3 DNA sequence: TGTGCCAGCAGCGGGTCTAGGTTAGGGCTGGAGACCCAGTACTTC. Translated: CASSGSRLGLETQYF. The chain combines TRBV6-5 with TRBJ2-5; D not resolved. Germline V gene lookup returns CDR1 MNHEY and CDR2 SVGAGI. The V and J ends lost 6 bases and 5 bases respectively, with 19 bases between them. The CDR3 spans 15 residues.